Reported below is one TCR beta chain. The ends were cut back, 6 bases at V and 5 bases at J, with 13 bases in the middle. This CDR3 has 14 amino acids. The germline V gene has CDR1 SEHNR and CDR2 FQNEAQ (reference sequence). The source of the sample is a study of control samples from healthy donors and cancer patients. TCRdb's table, derived via immunoSEQ multiplex PCR, lists solely in-frame clones and lacks some. In the table there are around 92,000 clones, 82% of which are singletons. Input material: blood. The J gene is TRBJ2-2, the V gene TRBV7-9; possible D gene TRBD1, 7 bases. The source is a man aged 60 to 75 in good health. This chain's CDR3 is CASRRDRTTGELFF. For the CDR3, the DNA is TGTGCCAGCAGGCGGGACAGAACAACCGGGGAGCTGTTTTTT.